These 20 T cell receptor beta chains came from one sample sequenced in a study of blood T cell repertoires in COVID-19. TCRdb's table, derived via immunoSEQ multiplex PCR, lists solely in-frame clones and lacks some. Of roughly 100,000 clones in the sample, 88% were seen once. Sequencing input: peripheral blood. The receptors come from a human donor in a cohort sampled during active COVID-19.

The chain links TRBV28 to TRBJ2-7, with a tentative D call TRBD2 (5 bases). Germline V gene sequence: CDR1 MDHEN, CDR2 SYDVKM. V was trimmed by 4 bases and J by 9 bases, leaving 10 bases between them. The CDR3 contains 11 residues. Written as DNA, the CDR3 is TGTGCCAGCAGTTACACTAGAGGGCAGTACTTC. This translates into CASSYTRGQYF.

V and J are TRBV9 and TRBJ1-4, with D possibly being TRBD1 (5 bases). Germline loops: CDR1 SGDLS, CDR2 YYNGEE. The CDR3 length is 16 residues. Trimming took 0 bases from V and 1 from J, leaving 10 bases between them. The CDR3 protein is CASSVGRVRTNEKLFF. The DNA for the CDR3 is TGTGCCAGCAGCGTAGGCAGGGTACGAACTAATGAAAAACTGTTTTTT.

The V call is TRBV5-1, the J call TRBJ1-6; 7 bases fit TRBD1. Losses at the gene ends were 4 bases for V and 5 bases for J; bases not matched to a gene: 9. CDR1 SGHRS and CDR2 YFSETQ come from the germline V gene. The CDR3 consists of 16 residues. CDR3 bases: TGCGCCAGCAGCCAAAACCCGGGACAGAATAATTCACCCCTCCACTTT. Protein sequence: CASSQNPGQNNSPLHF.

The chain couples TRBV5-1 to TRBJ1-4, with a weak D call TRBD1 (6 bases). The CDR3 is 15 residues long. With 4 bases removed from V and 6 bases from J, the gap between germline ends came to 16 bases. Germline V gene sequence: CDR1 SGHRS, CDR2 YFSETQ. CDR3 sequence: CASSLYRDNDEKLFF. The CDR3, as DNA: TGCGCCAGCAGCCTATACAGGGACAATGATGAAAAACTGTTTTTT.

This chain links TRBV18 with TRBJ2-2, with D maybe TRBD2 (5 bases). Germline CDR1 and CDR2: KGHSH and LQKENI. The ends were cut back, 3 bases at V and 0 bases at J, with 17 bases in the middle. The CDR3 consists of 18 residues. CDR3 nucleotide sequence: TGTGCCAGCTCACCCCGCGCTAGGACGGGAACGAACACCGGGGAGCTGTTTTTT. It encodes CASSPRARTGTNTGELFF.

The V and J genes are TRBV27 and TRBJ1-3; no firm D call. CDR1 and CDR2 (germline): MNHEY, SMNVEV (reference sequence). This CDR3 is built from 15 residues. Between the trimmed V and J ends, which lost 5 bases and 0 bases, there was a span of 11 bases. The CDR3 loop is CASSPRRSSGNTIYF. Here the CDR3 DNA reads TGTGCCAGCAGTCCCCGGCGGAGCTCTGGAAACACCATATATTTT.

The chain recombines TRBV18 with TRBJ1-4; 8 positions match TRBD1. J lost 6 bases, V lost 1 base, and 4 bases had no gene match. This CDR3 comprises 15 residues. The germline CDR1 and CDR2 sequences are KGHSH and LQKENI. The CDR3 DNA follows: TGTGCCAGCTCACCACAATTGGGACAGGATGAAAAACTGTTTTTT. It yields the protein CASSPQLGQDEKLFF.

For this clone: Other DNA sequences in this sample translate to the same CDR3. Here the CDR3 DNA reads TGTGCCAGCAGTTTTCTCTCAGGGACAGATACGCAGTATTTT. Translated, it gives CASSFLSGTDTQYF. This chain joins TRBV28 and TRBJ2-3; tentatively, D is TRBD1 (5 bases). The CDR3 loop spans 14 amino acids. Germline V gives CDR1 MDHEN, CDR2 SYDVKM. Trimming cost V 3 bases and J 3 bases, with 10 bases left between them.

The genes are TRBV28 and TRBJ1-3; D not resolved. Looked up from germline, CDR1 is MDHEN and CDR2 is SYDVKM. The V end was cut by 3 bases, the J end by 0 bases, with 18 bases between. This CDR3 spans 18 amino acids. CDR3 protein: CASSFSLTYSSSGNTIYF. In DNA, the CDR3 is TGTGCCAGCAGTTTTTCCCTCACCTACAGCAGCTCTGGAAACACCATATATTTT.

V and J are TRBV11-3 and TRBJ2-1, with D tentatively TRBD2 (6 bases). Looked up from germline, CDR1 is SGHNT and CDR2 is YENEEA. The V gene lost 5 bases and the J gene lost 8 bases, with 19 bases spanning the gap. The CDR3 has 15 residues. This chain's CDR3 is CASSPRGSGDDEQFF. DNA for the CDR3: TGTGCCAGCAGCCCCCGGGGTAGCGGTGATGATGAGCAGTTCTTC.

J is TRBJ2-1 and V is TRBV5-4, with TRBD2 identical over 13 bases. The CDR3 totals 16 residues. Per the germline V gene, CDR1 is SGHNT and CDR2 is YYREEE (reference sequence). V shed 0 bases, J shed 10 bases, and the junction held 7 bases outside the gene matches. The CDR3 bases are TGTGCCAGCAGCTTGGAGGGACTAGCGGGAAGAAGGGAGCAGTTCTTC. Amino acid sequence: CASSLEGLAGRREQFF.

The chain uses TRBV5-5 and TRBJ2-2; 12 bases align to TRBD2. Germline V CDR1 and CDR2: SGHKS, YYEKEE (reference sequence). V lost 2 bases, J lost 4 bases, and 3 bases stayed unmatched. The CDR3 has 16 amino acids. The chain's CDR3 is CASSFILAGGTGELFF. The CDR3 region has the DNA TGTGCCAGCAGCTTCATACTAGCGGGGGGCACCGGGGAGCTGTTTTTT. The variable domain in full, with the rest retrieved from reference TRBV5-5 and TRBJ2-2, is DAGVTQSPTHLIKTRGQQVTLRCSPISGHKSVSWYQQVLGQGPQFIFQYYEKEERGRGNFPDRFSARQFPNYSSELNVNALLLGDSALYLCASSFILAGGTGELFFGEGSRLTVL.

V usage is TRBV15 and J usage is TRBJ1-1; tentatively, D is TRBD1 (5 bases). Per germline, CDR1 LNHNV and CDR2 YYDKDF (reference sequence). There are 13 residues in the CDR3. Trimming cost V 7 bases and J 7 bases, with 16 bases left between them. CDR3 protein: CATTPGYRSEAFF. The CDR3 DNA is TGTGCCACCACCCCAGGGTATAGAAGTGAAGCTTTCTTT.

The rearrangement uses TRBV7-2 and TRBJ1-5; 9 nucleotides agree with TRBD1. J was trimmed by 1 base and V by 5 bases; bases with no gene match: 3. The germline V gene encodes CDR1 SGHTA and CDR2 FQGNSA. This CDR3 contains 15 residues. CDR3 loop: CASSTTGGSNQPQHF. The DNA of the CDR3 is TGTGCCAGCAGCACCACAGGGGGCAGCAATCAGCCCCAGCATTTT. The full variable domain, rest sourced from reference TRBV7-2 and TRBJ1-5, is GAGVSQSPSNKVTEKGKDVELRCDPISGHTALYWYRQSLGQGLEFLIYFQGNSAPDKSGLPSDRFSAERTGGSVSTLTIQRTQQEDSAVYLCASSTTGGSNQPQHFGDGTRLSIL.

The chain links TRBV13 to TRBJ1-1; 7 nucleotides line up with TRBD1. V trimming: 5 bases; J trimming: 4 bases; junction bases outside the gene matches: 7. The CDR3 sequence is 14 residues long. The germline gives CDR1 PRHDT, CDR2 FYEKMQ (reference sequence). In DNA, the CDR3 is TGTGCCAGCAGCCCGTGGACAGGCGGCACTGAAGCTTTCTTT. This codes for CASSPWTGGTEAFF.

This clone is termed medium-sized. The genes are TRBV6-6 and TRBJ2-7, with a possible D match to TRBD2 (5 bases). V was trimmed by 7 bases and J by 3 bases, leaving 10 bases between them. CDR1 is MNHNY, CDR2 SVGAGI, per germline (reference sequence). The CDR3 is 12 amino acids. Here the CDR3 reads CASKAAYYEQYF. The CDR3 DNA reads TGTGCCAGCAAAGCGGCCTACTACGAGCAGTACTTC.

This chain connects TRBV5-1 to TRBJ1-1, with D uncertain. The V end was cut by 0 bases, the J end by 4 bases, with 10 bases between. Germline V gives CDR1 SGHRS, CDR2 YFSETQ. The CDR3 spans 14 residues. The CDR3 nucleotides are TGCGCCAGCAGCTTGGGCCAGATCGTCACTGAAGCTTTCTTT. Protein: CASSLGQIVTEAFF. Supplemented by reference TRBV5-1 and TRBJ1-1, the full variable domain reads KAGVTQTPRYLIKTRGQQVTLSCSPISGHRSVSWYQQTPGQGLQFLFEYFSETQRNKGNFPGRFSGRQFSNSRSEMNVSTLELGDSALYLCASSLGQIVTEAFFGQGTRLTVV.

This chain links TRBV30 with TRBJ1-1; no reliable D call. V lost 3 bases, J lost 11 bases, and 22 bases lay in between. CDR1 is GTSNPN, CDR2 SVGIG, per germline (reference sequence). The CDR3 has 14 amino acids. CDR3 sequence: CAWSPGIWTPRAFF. For the CDR3, the DNA is TGTGCCTGGAGCCCCGGGATTTGGACTCCTCGGGCTTTCTTT.

V gene TRBV3-1 (or the pseudogene TRBV3-2) combines with J gene TRBJ2-5, with TRBD1 as a possible D gene (5 bases). Looked up from germline, CDR1 is LGHDT and CDR2 is YNNKEL (reference sequence). V lost 0 bases, J lost 0 bases, and 11 bases lay in between. This CDR3 has 16 amino acids. CDR3: CASSQEGHPYQETQYF. CDR3 DNA sequence: TGTGCCAGCAGCCAAGAAGGACATCCGTACCAAGAGACCCAGTACTTC.

Worth noting for this clone: Other DNA sequences of this sample code for an identical CDR3. V gene TRBV6-2 or TRBV6-3 combines with J gene TRBJ1-5, with D possibly matching TRBD1 (5 bases). V was shortened by 4 bases and J by 5 bases, with 6 bases between the two germline ends. CDR3 length: 12 residues. Per the germline V gene, CDR1 is MNHEY and CDR2 is SVGEGT. CDR3 region: CASSWGDQPQHF. CDR3 DNA sequence: TGTGCCAGCAGTTGGGGGGATCAGCCCCAGCATTTT.